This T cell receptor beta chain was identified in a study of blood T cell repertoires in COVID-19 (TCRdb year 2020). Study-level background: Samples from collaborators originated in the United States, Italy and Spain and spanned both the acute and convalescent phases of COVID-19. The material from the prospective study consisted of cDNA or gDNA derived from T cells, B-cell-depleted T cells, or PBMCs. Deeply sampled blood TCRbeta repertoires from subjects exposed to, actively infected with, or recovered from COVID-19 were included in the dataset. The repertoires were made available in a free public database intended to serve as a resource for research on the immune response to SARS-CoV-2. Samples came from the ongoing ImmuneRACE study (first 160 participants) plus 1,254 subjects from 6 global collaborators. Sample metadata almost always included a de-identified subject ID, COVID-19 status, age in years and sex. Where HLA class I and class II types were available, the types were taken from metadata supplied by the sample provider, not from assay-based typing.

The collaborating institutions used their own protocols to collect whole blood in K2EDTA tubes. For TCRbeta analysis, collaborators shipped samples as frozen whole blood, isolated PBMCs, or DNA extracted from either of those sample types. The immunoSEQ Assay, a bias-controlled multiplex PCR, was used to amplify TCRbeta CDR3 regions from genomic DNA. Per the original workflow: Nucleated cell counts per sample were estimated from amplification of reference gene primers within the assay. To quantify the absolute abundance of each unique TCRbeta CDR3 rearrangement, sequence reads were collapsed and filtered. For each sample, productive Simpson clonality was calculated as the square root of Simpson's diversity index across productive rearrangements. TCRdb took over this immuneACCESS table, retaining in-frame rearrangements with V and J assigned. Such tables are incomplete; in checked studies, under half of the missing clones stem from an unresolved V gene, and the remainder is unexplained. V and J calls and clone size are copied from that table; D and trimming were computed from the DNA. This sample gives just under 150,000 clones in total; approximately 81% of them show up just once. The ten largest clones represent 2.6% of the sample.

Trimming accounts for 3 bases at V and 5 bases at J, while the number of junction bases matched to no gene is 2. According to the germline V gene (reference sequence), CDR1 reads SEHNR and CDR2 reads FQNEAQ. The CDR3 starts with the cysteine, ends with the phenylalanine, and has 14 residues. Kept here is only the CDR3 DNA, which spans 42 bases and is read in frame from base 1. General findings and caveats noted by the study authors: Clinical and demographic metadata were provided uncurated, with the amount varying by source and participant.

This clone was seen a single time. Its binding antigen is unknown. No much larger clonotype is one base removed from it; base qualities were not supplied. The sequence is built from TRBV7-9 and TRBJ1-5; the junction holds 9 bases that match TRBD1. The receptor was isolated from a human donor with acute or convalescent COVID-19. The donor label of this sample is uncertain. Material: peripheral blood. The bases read TGTGCCAGCAGCTTTGACAGGGGGGATCAGCCCCAGCATTTT. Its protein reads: CASSFDRGDQPQHF.